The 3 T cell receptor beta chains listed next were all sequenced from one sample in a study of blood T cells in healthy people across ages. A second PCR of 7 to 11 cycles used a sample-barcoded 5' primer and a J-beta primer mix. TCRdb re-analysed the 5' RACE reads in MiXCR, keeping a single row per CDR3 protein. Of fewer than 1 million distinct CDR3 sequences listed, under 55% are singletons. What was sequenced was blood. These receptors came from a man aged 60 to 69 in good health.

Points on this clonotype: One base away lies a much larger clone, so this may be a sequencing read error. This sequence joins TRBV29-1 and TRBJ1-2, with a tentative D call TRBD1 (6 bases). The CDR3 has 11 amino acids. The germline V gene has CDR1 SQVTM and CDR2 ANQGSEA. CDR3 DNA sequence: TGCAGCGGTGAAGGGGGAGATGGCTACACCTTC. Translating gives CSGEGGDGYTF.

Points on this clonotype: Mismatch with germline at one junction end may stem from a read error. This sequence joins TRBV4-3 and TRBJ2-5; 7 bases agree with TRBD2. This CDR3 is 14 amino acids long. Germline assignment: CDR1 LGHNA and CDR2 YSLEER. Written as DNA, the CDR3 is TGCGCCAGCAGCCAAGACCCCGCGGGGGAGATCCAGTACTTC. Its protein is CASSQDPAGEIQYF.

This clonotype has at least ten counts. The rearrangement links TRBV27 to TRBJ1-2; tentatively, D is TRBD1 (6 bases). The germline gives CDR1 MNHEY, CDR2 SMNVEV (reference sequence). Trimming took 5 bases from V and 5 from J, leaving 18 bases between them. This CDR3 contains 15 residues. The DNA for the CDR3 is TGTGCCAGCAGTCCCAGCATGGGGACAAGTTATGGCTACACCTTC. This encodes CASSPSMGTSYGYTF.